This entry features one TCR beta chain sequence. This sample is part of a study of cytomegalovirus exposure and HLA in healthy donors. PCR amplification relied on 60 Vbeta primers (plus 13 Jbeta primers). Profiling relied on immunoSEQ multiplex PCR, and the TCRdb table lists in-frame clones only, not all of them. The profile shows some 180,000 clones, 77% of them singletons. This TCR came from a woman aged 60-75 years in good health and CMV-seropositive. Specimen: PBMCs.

Here the CDR3 reads CASSLSVASGSNTDTQYF. The CDR3, as DNA: TGTGCCAGCAGTTTATCGGTGGCTAGCGGGAGCAACACAGATACGCAGTATTTT. The J gene is TRBJ2-3, the V gene TRBV27; 10 bases fit TRBD2. The CDR3 runs to 18 residues. From germline, CDR1 is MNHEY and CDR2 SMNVEV (reference sequence). The V gene end was trimmed by 0 bases and the J gene end by 2 bases; junction bases not matched to a gene: 8.